This TCR beta chain was captured in a study of T cell changes during pregnancy in multiple sclerosis. This clone was counted only a few times. The protocol was immunoSEQ multiplex PCR, while the TCRdb copy is restricted to in-frame clones and leaves out a portion. Of 55,000 to 65,000 clones in the sample, around 92% are singletons; the top ten hold about 0.85%. Germline V gene data show CDR1 as MGHRA and CDR2 as YSYEKL. The CDR3 totals 13 residues. Trimming removed 0 bases at V and 11 bases at J, with 13 bases between. This sequence was found in a female donor with multiple sclerosis, enrolled in a pregnancy study. The chain combines TRBV4-1 with TRBJ1-1; tentative D call: TRBD1 (6 bases). This specimen consisted of peripheral blood, obtained in the first trimester of pregnancy. CDR3 sequence: CASSQDRGGRAFF. DNA of the CDR3: TGCGCCAGCAGCCAAGATCGAGGGGGTAGGGCTTTCTTT.